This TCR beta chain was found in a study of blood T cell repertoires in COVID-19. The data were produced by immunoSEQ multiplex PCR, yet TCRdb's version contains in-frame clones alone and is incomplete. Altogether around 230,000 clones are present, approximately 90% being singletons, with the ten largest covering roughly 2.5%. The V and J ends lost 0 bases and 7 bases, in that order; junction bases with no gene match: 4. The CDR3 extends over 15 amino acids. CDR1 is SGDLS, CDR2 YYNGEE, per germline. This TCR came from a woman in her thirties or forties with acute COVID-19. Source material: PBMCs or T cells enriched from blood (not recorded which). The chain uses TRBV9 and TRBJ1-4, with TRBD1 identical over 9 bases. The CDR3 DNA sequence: TGTGCCAGCAGCGTAGGACAGGGGGTGGCTGAAAAACTGTTTTTT. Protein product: CASSVGQGVAEKLFF. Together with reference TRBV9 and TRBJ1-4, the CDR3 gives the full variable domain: DSGVTQTPKHLITATGQRVTLRCSPRSGDLSVYWYQQSLDQGLQFLIQYYNGEERAKGNILERFSAQQFPDLHSELNLSSLELGDSALYFCASSVGQGVAEKLFFGSGTQLSVL.